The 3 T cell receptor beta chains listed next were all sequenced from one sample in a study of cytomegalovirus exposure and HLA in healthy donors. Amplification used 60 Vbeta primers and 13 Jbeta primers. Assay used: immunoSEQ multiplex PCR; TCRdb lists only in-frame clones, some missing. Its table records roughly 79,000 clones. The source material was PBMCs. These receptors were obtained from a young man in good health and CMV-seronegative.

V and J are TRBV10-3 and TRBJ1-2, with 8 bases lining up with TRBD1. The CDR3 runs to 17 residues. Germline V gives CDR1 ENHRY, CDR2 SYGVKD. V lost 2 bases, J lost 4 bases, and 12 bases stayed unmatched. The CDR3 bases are TGTGCCATCAGTGAGATGCCCGGAGGGGACAGGCGCTATGGCTACACCTTC. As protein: CAISEMPGGDRRYGYTF.

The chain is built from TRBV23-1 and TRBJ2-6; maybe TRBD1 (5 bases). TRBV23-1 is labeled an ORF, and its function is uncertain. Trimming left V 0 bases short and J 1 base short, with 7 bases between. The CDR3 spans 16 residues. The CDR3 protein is CASSQSAGSGANVLTF. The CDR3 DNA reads TGCGCCAGCAGTCAATCGGCAGGGTCTGGGGCCAACGTCCTGACTTTC.

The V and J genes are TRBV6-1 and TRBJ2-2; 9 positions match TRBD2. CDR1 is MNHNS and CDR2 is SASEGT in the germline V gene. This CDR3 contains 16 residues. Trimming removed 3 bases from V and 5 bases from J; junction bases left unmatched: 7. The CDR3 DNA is TGTGCCAGCAGTGACCCCGCGGGGGGGCGGACCGGGGAGCTGTTTTTT. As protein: CASSDPAGGRTGELFF.